The next 21 T cell receptor beta chains were all read from a single sample in a study of T cell responses to AZD1222 COVID-19 vaccine (dated by TCRdb to the early 2020s). Library method: the immunoSEQ multiplex PCR assay. This immuneACCESS table, as held by TCRdb, lists in-frame sequences with V and J called but not all clones. Of the missing ones, under half trace to an unresolved V gene in checked studies; the others have no known cause. The sample table holds around 220,000 clones, of which about 94% were seen once. In total, the top ten clones hold approximately 1.5% of the sample. The time point label, read with the paper, signifies: about 28 days (+/-7) after the second vaccine dose. What this sample's treatment or condition label stands for: meningococcal conjugate vaccine given as trial control. Here the sequenced sample was peripheral blood, taken 28 days after the second dose of the MenACWY control vaccine. The receptors were sampled from an adult who received the MenACWY meningococcal vaccine as a control.

The V gene is TRBV12-3 or TRBV12-4, the J gene TRBJ1-2, with D perhaps TRBD1 (6 bases). This CDR3 spans 13 amino acids. V lost 6 bases and J 8 bases, leaving 16 bases between the germline ends. CDR3 sequence (DNA): TGTGCCAGCAGACTGGACAGTCTCGAAGGCTACACCTTC. The encoded protein is CASRLDSLEGYTF.

The chain has TRBV7-9 and TRBJ1-4; 8 bases map to TRBD1. From germline, CDR1 is SEHNR and CDR2 FQNEAQ (reference sequence). The CDR3 has 14 amino acids. J gave up 8 bases and V 8 bases, and 10 bases lay outside the gene matches. The chain's CDR3 is CASARGQGREKLFF. The CDR3 coding sequence is TGTGCCAGCGCCAGGGGGCAGGGGCGGGAAAAACTGTTTTTT.

The rearrangement joins TRBV7-8 to TRBJ1-2; TRBD1 aligns across 9 bases. Germline CDR1 SGHVS, CDR2 FQNEAQ. The CDR3 length is 13 residues. The V segment lost 6 bases and the J segment 4 bases; nucleotides outside the gene matches: 3. The CDR3 sequence is CASSPGQGYGYTF. The DNA of the CDR3 is TGTGCCAGCAGTCCGGGACAGGGCTATGGCTACACCTTC.

This sequence joins TRBV28 and TRBJ1-4; 7 nucleotides agree with TRBD1. The CDR3 extends over 16 amino acids. V shed 4 bases and J 3 bases; nucleotides not matched to a gene: 8. Per germline, CDR1 MDHEN and CDR2 SYDVKM. This CDR3 is CASSSTRGLANEKLFF. The CDR3 nucleotides read TGTGCCAGCAGTTCTACGAGGGGGCTGGCTAATGAAAAACTGTTTTTT.

J is TRBJ1-6 and V is TRBV19, with D tentatively TRBD1 (5 bases). The CDR3 spans 16 residues. The V end was cut by 3 bases, the J end by 13 bases, with 22 bases between. The germline V gene has CDR1 LNHDA and CDR2 SQIVND (reference sequence). The CDR3 nucleotides read TGTGCCAGTAGTATTCTTTCCAGTCATCCAGGGACGCCCCTCCACTTT. This sequence encodes CASSILSSHPGTPLHF.

CDR3 in DNA: TGTGCCAGCAGCGCCCGACAGGGTGGCTCCTATAATTCACCCCTCCACTTT. This sequence encodes CASSARQGGSYNSPLHF. The genes are TRBV11-2 and TRBJ1-6; TRBD1 matches 7 bases. Germline V lookup: CDR1 SGHAT, CDR2 FQNNGV. The CDR3 loop spans 17 amino acids. The V and J ends lost 5 bases and 0 bases, in that order; junction bases with no gene match: 7.

The J gene is TRBJ2-3, the V gene TRBV6-6; either TRBD1 or TRBD2 may fit D (5 bases each). V lost 2 bases to trimming and J lost 4 bases, with 16 bases between them. Germline-derived CDR1 and CDR2 are MNHNY and SVGAGI (reference sequence). The CDR3 consists of 16 residues. The CDR3 sequence is CASSYAGLGVPDTQYF. In DNA form, the CDR3 reads TGTGCCAGCAGTTACGCGGGTTTGGGGGTCCCAGATACGCAGTATTTT.

The chain links TRBV3-1 (or the pseudogene TRBV3-2) to TRBJ1-6; D is possibly TRBD1 (6 bases). V was clipped by 2 bases and J by 9 bases, with 14 bases between them. CDR1 and CDR2 from the germline V gene are LGHDT and YNNKEL (reference sequence). The CDR3 extends over 15 amino acids. The CDR3 reads CASSQPRGAGSPLHF. DNA for the CDR3: TGTGCCAGCAGCCAACCCCGGGGGGCAGGTTCACCCCTCCACTTT.

The V and J genes are TRBV19 and TRBJ2-7, with 8 bases identical to TRBD2. Germline V CDR1 and CDR2: LNHDA, SQIVND (reference sequence). CDR3 length: 14 residues. V lost 7 bases and J lost 6; bases outside the gene matches: 11. The CDR3 coding sequence is TGTGCCAGTATCCGACTAGCGAGGGCCTCCGAGCAGTACTTC. Amino acids: CASIRLARASEQYF.

This clone was counted only a few times. This sequence joins TRBV2 and TRBJ1-5; tentatively, D is TRBD1 (6 bases). V lost 6 bases and J 5 bases, leaving 14 bases between the germline ends. The CDR3 is 14 amino acids. CDR1 is SNHLY and CDR2 is FYNNEI in the germline V gene. This CDR3 is CASSVTGKDQPQHF. The CDR3 DNA is TGTGCCAGCAGCGTAACAGGGAAGGATCAGCCCCAGCATTTT.

This chain links TRBV18 with TRBJ2-2; D may correspond to TRBD1 or TRBD2 (5 bases each). Germline CDR1 is KGHSH and CDR2 is LQKENI. The CDR3 is 16 amino acids. V was shortened by 4 bases and J by 5 bases, with 17 bases between the two germline ends. CDR3 DNA sequence: TGTGCCAGCTCACGGGACCTTGGGGCATCAACCGGGGAGCTGTTTTTT. Its protein product is CASSRDLGASTGELFF.

The chain has TRBV24-1 and TRBJ1-5, with 7 bases aligning to TRBD1. Germline CDR1 KGHDR, CDR2 SFDVKD. The CDR3 spans 16 residues. The V gene end was trimmed by 4 bases and the J gene end by 7 bases; junction bases not matched to a gene: 12. In DNA form, the CDR3 reads TGTGCCACCAGTGACCGACAGGGTAACCCAGGGCAGCCCCAGCATTTT. This sequence encodes CATSDRQGNPGQPQHF.

The V call is TRBV7-9, the J call TRBJ1-5; D is perhaps TRBD1 (6 bases). CDR1 SEHNR and CDR2 FQNEAQ come from the germline V gene (reference sequence). The CDR3 loop spans 14 amino acids. V lost 8 bases and J lost 6, with 17 bases in between. CDR3: CASAKGGSGQPQHF. The DNA of the CDR3 is TGTGCCAGCGCCAAGGGGGGTTCGGGTCAGCCCCAGCATTTT.

The DNA of the CDR3 is TGTGCCAGCAGTTACGACCTGAATGGCTACACCTTC. This gives the protein CASSYDLNGYTF. The chain recombines TRBV6-5 with TRBJ1-2; D ambiguous. The CDR3 sequence is 12 residues long. Germline CDR1 is MNHEY and CDR2 is SVGAGI. V lost 2 bases, J lost 6 bases, and 7 bases lay in between.

The chain is built from TRBV27 and TRBJ1-1; unclear D gene. CDR1 MNHEY and CDR2 SMNVEV come from the germline V gene (reference sequence). Trimming took 4 bases from V and 8 from J, leaving 17 bases between them. CDR3 length: 14 residues. The CDR3 DNA reads as TGTGCCAGCAGTTATAACCTTAATGGCCAGGAAGCTTTCTTT. Translating gives CASSYNLNGQEAFF.

J is TRBJ2-2 and V is TRBV3-1 (or the pseudogene TRBV3-2); 8 bases align to TRBD2. With V trimmed by 4 bases and J by 5 bases, 9 bases remained unmatched. CDR1 and CDR2 (germline): LGHDT, YNNKEL (reference sequence). The CDR3 runs to 16 residues. The CDR3 DNA sequence: TGTGCCAGCAGCCCCCGGACTAGCCGGATAACCGGGGAGCTGTTTTTT. Its protein is CASSPRTSRITGELFF.

The chain links TRBV5-1 to TRBJ1-1, with 8 bases identical to TRBD1. The CDR3 spans 15 residues. V gave up 4 bases and J gave up 6 bases; unmatched junction bases: 11. The germline V gene has CDR1 SGHRS and CDR2 YFSETQ. CDR3 coding DNA: TGCGCCAGCAGCACGGGACAGGTGGGCTTTTCTGAAGCTTTCTTT. This codes for CASSTGQVGFSEAFF.

This rearrangement joins TRBV6-5 to TRBJ1-2; 9 nucleotides line up with TRBD1. Germline V lookup: CDR1 MNHEY, CDR2 SVGAGI. The CDR3 runs to 14 residues. V shed 6 bases and J 6 bases; nucleotides not matched to a gene: 8. This chain's CDR3 is CASSRGTGQNGYTF. The DNA for the CDR3 is TGTGCCAGCAGCAGGGGGACAGGGCAAAATGGCTACACCTTC.

This clone has only a few counts. This sequence joins TRBV30 and TRBJ2-7; TRBD1 matches 10 bases. The CDR3 is 13 amino acids. V shed 7 bases, J shed 4 bases, and the junction held 7 bases outside the gene matches. Looked up from germline, CDR1 is GTSNPN and CDR2 is SVGIG (reference sequence). CDR3 loop: CASRQGAGYEQYF. Written as DNA, the CDR3 is TGTGCCTCCAGACAGGGGGCGGGATACGAGCAGTACTTC.

This clone has a count of ten or more. The V gene is TRBV7-9, the J gene TRBJ2-6; TRBD2 might be the D (6 bases). The germline gives CDR1 SEHNR, CDR2 FQNEAQ (reference sequence). CDR3 length: 16 amino acids. V was pared by 7 bases and J by 0 bases, with 13 bases between. CDR3 sequence reads: CASTYSRGSGANVLTF. DNA for the CDR3: TGTGCCAGCACCTATTCGCGGGGCTCTGGGGCCAACGTCCTGACTTTC.

V and J are TRBV19 and TRBJ1-6, with D possibly being TRBD1 (6 bases). Trimming shortened V by 6 bases and J by 11 bases, and 14 bases separated the two germline ends. The CDR3 runs to 13 residues. Germline V CDR1 and CDR2: LNHDA, SQIVND (reference sequence). The CDR3 loop reads CASRALDSPPLHF. CDR3 nucleotides: TGTGCCAGTAGGGCCTTGGACAGCCCACCCCTCCACTTT.